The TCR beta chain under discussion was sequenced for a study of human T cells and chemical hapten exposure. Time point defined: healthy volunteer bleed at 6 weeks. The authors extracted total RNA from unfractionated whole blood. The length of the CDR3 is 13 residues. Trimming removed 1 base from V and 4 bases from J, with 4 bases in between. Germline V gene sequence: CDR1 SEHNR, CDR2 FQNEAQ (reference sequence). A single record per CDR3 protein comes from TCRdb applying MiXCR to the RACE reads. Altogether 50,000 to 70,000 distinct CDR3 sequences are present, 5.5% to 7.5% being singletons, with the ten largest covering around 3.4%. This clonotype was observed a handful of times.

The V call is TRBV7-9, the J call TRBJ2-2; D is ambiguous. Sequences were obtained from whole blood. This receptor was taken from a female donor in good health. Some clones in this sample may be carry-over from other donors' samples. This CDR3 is CASSLDATGELFF. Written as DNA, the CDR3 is TGTGCCAGCAGCTTAGACGCCACCGGGGAGCTGTTTTTT.